This T cell receptor (beta chain) was identified in a study of shared clonotypes between healthy human individuals. Study outcomes and limitations: Naive subsets generally had larger estimated richness than memory subsets. Shared clonotypes: approximately 4.5% naive CD4, around 3.4% naive CD8, about 2.2% memory CD4, about 0.4% memory CD8.

Concerning this clone itself: Its matching antigen is unknown.

The assay was immunoSEQ multiplex PCR, and TCRdb's table has in-frame clones only and misses some. The table lists around 510,000 clones, approximately 95% of them singletons. Sequences were obtained from naive CD4+ T cells sorted from blood. Subset given: CD45RA+ positively selected. This sequence was found in a woman aged 25 to 39 in good health.

CDR3 loop: CASSSTPGVSNEKLFF. As DNA, the CDR3 is TGCGCCAGCAGCTCGACCCCAGGGGTCTCGAATGAAAAACTGTTTTTT. The V call is TRBV5-1, the J call TRBJ1-4; the D gene is possibly TRBD1 (6 bases). Germline CDR1 reads SGHRS; CDR2 reads YFSETQ. The CDR3 is made up of 16 amino acids. V was trimmed by 3 bases and J by 5 bases, leaving 17 bases between them.